The rows below give T cell receptor beta chains drawn from one sample of a study of shared clonotypes between healthy human individuals. Using immunoSEQ multiplex PCR, the repertoire was profiled, and TCRdb retains in-frame clones only, with some absent. The sample includes roughly 2 million clones, approximately 94% seen only once; the top ten take roughly 1%. The sequencing sample was made of naive CD8+ T cells sorted from blood. The receptors originated from a man between 18 and 35 years old in good health. Both conserved end residues are part of each CDR3. A D gene is named only where the DNA matches it firmly. Some rows mark clone size as missing; the rest say once, few, many or name a class of expanded clone.

TRBJ1-4 | . | TRBV15 | . | CATSRDRGGEKLFF | TGTGCCACCAGCAGAGATAGGGGAGGAGAAAAACTGTTTTTT
TRBJ1-4 | . | TRBV6-1 | . | CASGSLRQHNEKLFF | TGTGCCAGCGGTTCCCTCAGACAGCATAATGAAAAACTGTTTTTT
TRBJ1-2 | TRBD1 | TRBV9 | . | CASSVGGTGAYGYTF | TGTGCCAGCAGCGTAGGAGGGACAGGGGCCTATGGCTACACCTTC
TRBJ2-2 | . | TRBV6-5 | . | CASSTPGHNTGELFF | TGTGCCAGCAGTACGCCGGGACACAACACCGGGGAGCTGTTTTTT
TRBJ2-1 | . | TRBV10-1 | . | CASSEGLHALSPEQFF | TGCGCCAGCAGTGAGGGACTACACGCCCTCAGCCCTGAGCAGTTCTTC
TRBJ2-2 | . | TRBV28 | few | CASRLTAGTGELFF | TGTGCCAGCAGATTGACCGCAGGGACCGGGGAGCTGTTTTTT
TRBJ2-7 | TRBD2 | TRBV10-2 | . | CASSDISGIIYEQYF | TGCGCCAGCAGTGACATTAGCGGGATAATCTACGAGCAGTACTTC
TRBJ2-7 | . | TRBV6-1 | . | CASSEAEGPSSYEQYF | TGTGCCAGCAGTGAAGCGGAGGGACCCAGCTCCTACGAGCAGTACTTC
TRBJ1-1 | . | TRBV5-1 | once | CASSFQGNTEAFF | TGCGCCAGCAGCTTTCAGGGGAACACTGAAGCTTTCTTT
TRBJ1-1 | . | TRBV6-1 | . | CASSELGYGAEAFF | TGTGCCAGCAGTGAACTGGGCTATGGGGCTGAAGCTTTCTTT
TRBJ1-5 | . | TRBV19 | . | CASSRARLGEPQHF | TGTGCCAGTAGTAGGGCCCGTTTGGGGGAGCCCCAGCATTTT
TRBJ2-5 | TRBD2 | TRBV13 | . | CASSLGVAGMETQYF | TGTGCCAGCAGCTTAGGAGTAGCGGGGATGGAGACCCAGTACTTC
TRBJ1-6 | TRBD1 | TRBV7-9 | . | CASSPLMQGANSPLHF | TGTGCCAGCAGCCCCTTAATGCAGGGGGCTAATTCACCCCTCCACTTT
TRBJ2-7 | . | TRBV2 | . | CASITGGNAYEQYF | TGTGCCAGCATAACCGGGGGCAACGCCTACGAGCAGTACTTC
TRBJ2-7 | . | TRBV5-1 | . | CASSRYPGTPEGEQYF | TGCGCCAGCAGCAGGTACCCCGGGACCCCGGAGGGGGAGCAGTACTTC
TRBJ2-7 | TRBD1 | TRBV7-3 | . | CASSFAGTGYEQYF | TGTGCCAGCAGTTTTGCCGGGACAGGGTACGAGCAGTACTTC
TRBJ2-1 | . | TRBV5-1 | . | CASSLVGDGYNEQFF | TGCGCCAGCAGCTTGGTAGGGGACGGGTACAATGAGCAGTTCTTC
TRBJ2-5 | TRBD1 | TRBV7-9 | . | CASSFSPQGAGETQYF | TGTGCCAGCAGCTTTTCCCCACAGGGGGCAGGGGAGACCCAGTACTTC
TRBJ2-7 | . | TRBV27 | . | CASSPSIGATIYEQYF | TGTGCCAGCAGTCCTTCTATTGGGGCAACGATCTACGAGCAGTACTTC
TRBJ1-1 | . | TRBV5-1 | . | CASSLTRTTNTEAFF | TGCGCCAGCAGCTTGACGAGGACAACCAACACTGAAGCTTTCTTT
TRBJ2-7 | TRBD1 | TRBV9 | . | CASSPSAGGAAEQYF | TGTGCCAGCAGCCCTAGTGCAGGGGGCGCGGCCGAGCAGTACTTC
TRBJ2-5 | TRBD2 | TRBV7-7 | . | CASSPLPGLAGETQYF | TGTGCTAGCAGCCCCCTTCCGGGACTAGCGGGAGAGACCCAGTACTTC
TRBJ1-1 | . | TRBV2 | . | CASGGAGNREAFF | TGTGCCAGCGGAGGGGCAGGTAACCGTGAAGCTTTCTTT
TRBJ2-2 | TRBD2 | TRBV13 | . | CASSASGRVNTGELFF | TGTGCCAGCAGCGCGAGCGGGAGGGTGAACACCGGGGAGCTGTTTTTT
TRBJ2-7 | . | TRBV10-3 | . | CAISDETSYEQYF | TGTGCCATCAGTGACGAGACCTCCTACGAGCAGTACTTC
TRBJ2-1 | . | TRBV5-6 | . | CASSLFPSSYNEQFF | TGTGCCAGCAGCTTGTTTCCCAGCTCCTACAATGAGCAGTTCTTC
TRBJ1-6 | . | TRBV4-3 | . | CASSQGPSSYNSPLHF | TGCGCCAGCAGCCAAGGGCCGAGCTCCTATAATTCACCCCTCCACTTT
TRBJ1-1 | . | TRBV5-6 | . | CASSLELGAGWTEAFF | TGTGCCAGCAGCTTGGAGTTGGGGGCCGGGTGGACTGAAGCTTTCTTT
TRBJ2-7 | . | TRBV7-8 | . | CASSLRGELGEQYF | TGTGCCAGCAGCTTAAGGGGGGAGTTAGGCGAGCAGTACTTC
TRBJ2-6 | . | TRBV29-1 | . | CSVDDGAGANVLTF | TGCAGCGTTGACGATGGGGCCGGGGCCAACGTCCTGACTTTC
TRBJ1-2 | . | TRBV6-5 | . | CASSSGYYGYTF | TGTGCCAGCAGTTCTGGGTACTATGGCTACACCTTC
TRBJ2-7 | TRBD2 | TRBV5-4 | . | CASSDGTSDYEQYF | TGTGCCAGCAGTGACGGGACTAGCGACTACGAGCAGTACTTC
TRBJ2-7 | . | TRBV10-2 | . | CASGAGEASEQYF | TGCGCCAGCGGGGCAGGGGAGGCGAGCGAGCAGTACTTC
TRBJ2-7 | TRBD2 | TRBV6-6 | . | CASSAGGGAYEQYF | TGTGCCAGCAGCGCGGGGGGGGGAGCCTACGAGCAGTACTTC
TRBJ2-1 | . | TRBV6-6 | . | CASSYSLDPSYNEQFF | TGTGCCAGCAGTTACTCGTTGGACCCCTCCTACAATGAGCAGTTCTTC
TRBJ2-5 | . | TRBV29-1 | . | CSVGWGGGGVETQYF | TGCAGCGTTGGGTGGGGCGGAGGGGGCGTAGAGACCCAGTACTTC
TRBJ2-7 | . | TRBV7-9 | once | CASSSELIDSPYEQYF | TGTGCCAGCAGCTCAGAACTAATTGACAGTCCCTACGAGCAGTACTTC
TRBJ2-7 | . | TRBV2 | . | CASSGLEYEQYF | TGTGCCAGCAGTGGGCTAGAATACGAGCAGTACTTC
TRBJ2-2 | TRBD2 | TRBV4-1 | . | CASSHHSGLADTGELFF | TGCGCCAGCAGCCACCACTCGGGACTAGCGGACACCGGGGAGCTGTTTTTT
TRBJ2-1 | TRBD1 | TRBV11-2 | . | CASSDGQGSYEQFF | TGTGCCAGCAGCGACGGACAGGGCTCCTATGAGCAGTTCTTC